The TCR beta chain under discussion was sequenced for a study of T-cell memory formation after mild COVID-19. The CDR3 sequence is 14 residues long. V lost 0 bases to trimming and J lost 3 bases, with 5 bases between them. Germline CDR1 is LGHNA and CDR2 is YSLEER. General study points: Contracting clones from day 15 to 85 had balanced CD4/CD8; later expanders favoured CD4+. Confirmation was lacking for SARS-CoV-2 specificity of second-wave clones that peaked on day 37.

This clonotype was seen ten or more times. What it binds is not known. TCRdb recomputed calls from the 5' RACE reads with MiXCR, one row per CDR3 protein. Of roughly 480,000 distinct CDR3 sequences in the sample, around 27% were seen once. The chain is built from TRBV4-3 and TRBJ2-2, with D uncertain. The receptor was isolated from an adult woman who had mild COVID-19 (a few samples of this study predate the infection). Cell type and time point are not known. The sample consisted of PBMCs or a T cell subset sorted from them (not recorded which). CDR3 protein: CASSQDPDTGELFF. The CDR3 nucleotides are TGCGCCAGCAGCCAAGATCCGGACACCGGGGAGCTGTTTTTT.